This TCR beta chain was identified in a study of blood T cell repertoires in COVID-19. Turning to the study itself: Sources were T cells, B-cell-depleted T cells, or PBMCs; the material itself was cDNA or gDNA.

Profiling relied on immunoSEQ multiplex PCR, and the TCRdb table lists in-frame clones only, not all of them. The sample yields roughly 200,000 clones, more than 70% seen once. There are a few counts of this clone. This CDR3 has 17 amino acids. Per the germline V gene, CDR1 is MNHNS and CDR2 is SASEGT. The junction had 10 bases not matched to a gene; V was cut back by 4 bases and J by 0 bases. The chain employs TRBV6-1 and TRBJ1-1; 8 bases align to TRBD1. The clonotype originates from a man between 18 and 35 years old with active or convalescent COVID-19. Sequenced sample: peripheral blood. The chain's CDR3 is CASSALTTGALNTEAFF. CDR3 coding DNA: TGTGCCAGCAGTGCACTTACGACAGGGGCCCTGAACACTGAAGCTTTCTTT.